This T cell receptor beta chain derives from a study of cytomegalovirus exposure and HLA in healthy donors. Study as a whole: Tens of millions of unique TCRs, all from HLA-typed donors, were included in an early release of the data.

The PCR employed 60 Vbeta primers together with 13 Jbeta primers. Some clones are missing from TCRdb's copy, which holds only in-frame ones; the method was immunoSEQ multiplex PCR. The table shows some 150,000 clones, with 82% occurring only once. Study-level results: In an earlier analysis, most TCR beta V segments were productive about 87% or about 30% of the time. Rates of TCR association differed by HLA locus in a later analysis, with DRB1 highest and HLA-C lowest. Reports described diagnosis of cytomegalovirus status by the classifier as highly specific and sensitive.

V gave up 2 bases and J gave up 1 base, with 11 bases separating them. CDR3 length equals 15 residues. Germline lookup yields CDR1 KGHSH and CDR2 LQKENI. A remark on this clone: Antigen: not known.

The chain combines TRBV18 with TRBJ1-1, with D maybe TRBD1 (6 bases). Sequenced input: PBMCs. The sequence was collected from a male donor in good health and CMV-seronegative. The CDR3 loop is CASSPEQQGNTEAFF. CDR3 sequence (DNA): TGTGCCAGCTCACCAGAACAACAGGGGAACACTGAAGCTTTCTTT.